The present T cell receptor (beta chain) was sequenced within a study of T cell changes during pregnancy in multiple sclerosis. Repertoires were generated with immunoSEQ multiplex PCR, while TCRdb's copy carries only in-frame clones and drops some. The sample lists around 30,000 clones, roughly 86% seen once, with about 9.6% in the top ten. Trimming removed 1 base at V and 10 bases at J, with 16 bases between. The CDR3 length is 14 residues. Looked up from germline, CDR1 is SGHVS and CDR2 is FQNEAQ. This chain uses TRBV7-8 with TRBJ2-5, with D tentatively TRBD2 (5 bases). This material consisted of CD8+ T cells from peripheral blood mononuclear cells, taken in the first trimester of pregnancy. This clonotype originated in a female donor with multiple sclerosis, enrolled in a pregnancy study. The CDR3 region is CASSLVEDDLGQYF. The CDR3 bases are TGTGCCAGCAGCTTAGTGGAGGACGATCTCGGCCAGTACTTC.